These T cell receptor beta chains were read from a single sample in a study of cytomegalovirus exposure and HLA in healthy donors. Some clones are missing from TCRdb's copy, which holds only in-frame ones; the method was immunoSEQ multiplex PCR. The sample lists about 190,000 clones; approximately 12% were seen once. Sequenced: PBMCs. Source of these receptors: a man aged 45-65 years in good health and CMV-seropositive. Each CDR3 is given with its conserved first and last residue. D genes are given only for firm matches. Rows give clone size only sometimes, using once, few, many, or a class for an expanded clone.

few | TRBJ1-5 | TRBV28 | . | CASKGESNQPQHF | TGTGCCAGCAAGGGAGAGTCAAATCAGCCCCAGCATTTT
. | TRBJ2-1 | TRBV6-5 | . | CATRQPSSYNEQFF | TGTGCCACCCGACAGCCCAGCTCCTACAATGAGCAGTTCTTC
few | TRBJ1-1 | TRBV6-6 | . | CASSRHLEAFF | TGTGCCAGCAGCCGACACCTTGAAGCTTTCTTT
few | TRBJ1-2 | TRBV11-2 | TRBD1 | CASSRGGQGVLGYTF | TGTGCCAGCAGCAGGGGTGGACAGGGGGTCCTTGGCTACACCTTC
. | TRBJ2-3 | TRBV4-1 | TRBD2 | CASSQSPELAGGNTQYF | TGCGCCAGCAGCCAATCCCCCGAACTAGCGGGGGGGAATACGCAGTATTTT
few | TRBJ1-5 | TRBV7-2 | TRBD1 | CASSPDRDRGQPQHF | TGTGCCAGCAGCCCGGACAGGGACAGGGGTCAGCCCCAGCATTTT
. | TRBJ1-4 | TRBV14 | TRBD1 | CARIDRDNEKLFF | TGTGCCAGGATAGACAGGGATAATGAAAAACTGTTTTTT
. | TRBJ2-2 | TRBV19 | TRBD2 | CASHGGTGELFF | TGTGCCAGCCACGGGGGGACCGGGGAGCTGTTTTTT
. | TRBJ2-4 | TRBV14 | . | CASSTRQVGNIQYF | TGTGCCAGCAGCACCCGACAAGTTGGGAACATTCAGTACTTC
. | TRBJ1-2 | TRBV20-1 | . | CSAWGSYGYTF | TGCAGTGCGTGGGGCAGCTATGGCTACACCTTC
few | TRBJ1-2 | TRBV5-6 | . | CASSLDDPLGEGYTF | TGTGCCAGCAGCTTGGACGACCCCCTAGGAGAAGGCTACACCTTC
few | TRBJ1-6 | TRBV30 | . | CAWSPEGAPLHF | TGTGCCTGGAGCCCCGAGGGGGCACCCCTCCACTTT
. | TRBJ1-4 | TRBV5-4 | . | CASSPSGVGLGEKLFF | TGTGCCAGCAGCCCGTCGGGGGTTGGATTAGGTGAAAAACTGTTTTTT
. | TRBJ1-4 | TRBV2 | . | CASSGTGSRNEKLFF | TGTGCCAGCAGTGGCACCGGGTCGAGAAATGAAAAACTGTTTTTT
. | TRBJ1-4 | TRBV10-1 | . | CASSEARGNEKLFF | TGCGCCAGCAGTGAGGCCCGGGGGAATGAAAAACTGTTTTTT
. | TRBJ2-4 | TRBV2 | . | CASSVTGSTVDIQYF | TGTGCCAGCAGCGTCACAGGGTCGACAGTGGACATTCAGTACTTC
. | TRBJ1-1 | TRBV4-2 | . | CASSQDRSGRGGTEAFF | TGTGCCAGCAGCCAAGATAGGAGTGGCCGAGGCGGCACTGAAGCTTTCTTT
few | TRBJ2-1 | TRBV13 | TRBD1 | CASSWVTGDLYNEQFF | TGTGCCAGCAGCTGGGTTACAGGGGATCTCTACAATGAGCAGTTCTTC
. | TRBJ1-4 | TRBV2 | . | CASSELTNEKLFF | TGTGCCAGCAGTGAACTTACTAATGAAAAACTGTTTTTT
few | TRBJ1-2 | TRBV5-1 | TRBD1 | CASSLGGTGNYGYTF | TGCGCCAGCAGCCTCGGTGGGACAGGGAACTATGGCTACACCTTC
. | TRBJ1-1 | TRBV5-1 | TRBD1 | CASSPATGVNTEAFF | TGCGCCAGCAGCCCCGCGACAGGGGTGAACACTGAAGCTTTCTTT
. | TRBJ2-7 | TRBV5-8 | . | CASSFPGIWEYF | TGTGCCAGCAGCTTTCCCGGGATATGGGAGTACTTC
. | TRBJ2-1 | TRBV7-2 | TRBD2 | CASRRRGGPNEQFF | TGTGCCAGCAGACGGCGGGGGGGCCCCAATGAGCAGTTCTTC
few | TRBJ2-1 | TRBV7-8 | TRBD2 | CASSLSGGALVYNEQFF | TGTGCCAGCAGCCTCAGCGGGGGGGCCTTAGTTTACAATGAGCAGTTCTTC
few | TRBJ2-3 | TRBV19 | . | CASSIQLAPDTQYF | TGTGCCAGTAGTATTCAACTAGCCCCTGATACGCAGTATTTT
. | TRBJ2-1 | TRBV2 | TRBD2 | CASIAGGWYEQFF | TGTGCCAGCATAGCGGGGGGTTGGTATGAGCAGTTCTTC
few | TRBJ1-4 | TRBV15 | TRBD1 | CATSSLQGINEKLFF | TGTGCCACCAGCAGCCTACAGGGGATCAATGAAAAACTGTTTTTT
few | TRBJ2-2 | TRBV30 | . | CAWSVGQINTGELFF | TGTGCCTGGAGTGTGGGGCAGATTAACACCGGGGAGCTGTTTTTT
few | TRBJ1-2 | TRBV4-3 | TRBD1 | CASSQDLSRPDRGPYGYTF | TGCGCCAGCAGCCAAGATCTATCCCGCCCGGACAGGGGACCGTATGGCTACACCTTC
few | TRBJ1-2 | TRBV30 | . | CAWSQGYPYGYTF | TGTGCCTGGAGTCAGGGTTACCCCTATGGCTACACCTTC
few | TRBJ2-2 | TRBV4-3 | . | CASSRGGGTGELFF | TGCGCCAGCAGCCGGGGGGGCGGCACCGGGGAGCTGTTTTTT
few | TRBJ1-6 | TRBV2 | . | CASTDDSSYNSPLHF | TGTGCCAGCACGGACGACAGCTCCTATAATTCACCCCTCCACTTT
few | TRBJ1-5 | TRBV7-8 | . | CASSKRTELGNQPQHF | TGTGCCAGCAGCAAACGGACAGAGCTTGGAAATCAGCCCCAGCATTTT
. | TRBJ1-3 | TRBV5-6 | . | CASSFGRNTIYF | TGTGCCAGCAGCTTTGGCCGAAACACCATATATTTT
. | TRBJ2-5 | TRBV6-1 | TRBD1 | CASSGQGETQYF | TGTGCCAGCAGTGGACAGGGGGAGACCCAGTACTTC
few | TRBJ2-4 | TRBV19 | TRBD1 | CASSPGQGLGQNIQYF | TGTGCCAGTAGTCCGGGACAGGGTTTGGGCCAAAACATTCAGTACTTC
few | TRBJ1-6 | TRBV27 | . | CASRGMGLSPLHF | TGTGCCAGCAGGGGAATGGGGCTTTCACCCCTCCACTTT
few | TRBJ1-1 | TRBV19 | . | CASSIGGPGVTEAFF | TGTGCCAGTAGTATAGGCGGCCCCGGGGTAACTGAAGCTTTCTTT
. | TRBJ2-7 | TRBV7-9 | . | CASSWDTSYEQYF | TGTGCCAGCTCTTGGGACACCTCCTACGAGCAGTACTTC
. | TRBJ2-3 | TRBV4-3 | TRBD2 | CASSPRQREYTDTQYF | TGCGCCAGCAGCCCCAGACAGCGGGAGTACACAGATACGCAGTATTTT
. | TRBJ2-5 | TRBV6-5 | . | CATGQTQETQYF | TGTGCCACTGGACAGACACAAGAGACCCAGTACTTC
few | TRBJ1-6 | TRBV9 | . | CASSATGNSPLHF | TGTGCCAGCAGCGCTACAGGTAATTCACCCCTCCACTTT
. | TRBJ2-5 | TRBV25-1 | . | CASSVVQETQYF | TGTGCCAGCAGTGTAGTCCAAGAGACCCAGTACTTC
. | TRBJ1-5 | TRBV19 | . | CASSISGARGNQPQHF | TGTGCCAGTAGTATAAGTGGGGCCAGGGGCAATCAGCCCCAGCATTTT
. | TRBJ2-2 | TRBV29-1 | . | CSVGLWEDTGELFF | TGCAGCGTTGGGCTATGGGAGGACACCGGGGAGCTGTTTTTT
. | TRBJ2-7 | TRBV9 | . | CASSYSGSTGFEQYF | TGTGCCAGCAGCTACTCCGGGTCAACCGGGTTCGAGCAGTACTTC
few | TRBJ2-5 | TRBV7-6 | . | CASTAGRMETQYF | TGTGCCAGCACCGCAGGCCGAATGGAGACCCAGTACTTC
few | TRBJ2-5 | TRBV7-3 | TRBD2 | CASSSSGGPGRTQYF | TGTGCCAGCAGCTCTAGCGGGGGGCCAGGGCGGACCCAGTACTTC
. | TRBJ2-1 | TRBV2 | TRBD2 | CASTGGSFSYNEQFF | TGTGCCAGCACGGGAGGGAGTTTCTCCTACAATGAGCAGTTCTTC
. | TRBJ2-7 | TRBV29-1 | TRBD1 | CSVPIVQGAGEQYF | TGCAGCGTGCCTATCGTGCAGGGGGCCGGCGAGCAGTACTTC
few | TRBJ2-5 | TRBV7-6 | TRBD1 | CASSARGRRETQYF | TGTGCCAGCAGCGCAAGGGGGCGCAGAGAGACCCAGTACTTC
. | TRBJ2-3 | TRBV4-3 | TRBD1 | CASSLWGTGTDTQYF | TGCGCCAGCAGCCTTTGGGGGACAGGCACAGATACGCAGTATTTT